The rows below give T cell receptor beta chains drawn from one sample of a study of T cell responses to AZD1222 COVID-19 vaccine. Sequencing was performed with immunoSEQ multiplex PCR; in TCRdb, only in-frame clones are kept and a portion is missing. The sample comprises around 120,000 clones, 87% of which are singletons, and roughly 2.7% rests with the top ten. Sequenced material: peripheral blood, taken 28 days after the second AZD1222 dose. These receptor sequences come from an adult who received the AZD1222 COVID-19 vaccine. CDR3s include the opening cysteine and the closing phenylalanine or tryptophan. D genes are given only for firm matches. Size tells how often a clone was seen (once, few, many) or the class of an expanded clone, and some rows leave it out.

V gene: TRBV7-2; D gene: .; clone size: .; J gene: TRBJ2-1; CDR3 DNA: TGTGCCAGCAGCTTAGACTCCTACAATGAGCAGTTCTTC; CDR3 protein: CASSLDSYNEQFF
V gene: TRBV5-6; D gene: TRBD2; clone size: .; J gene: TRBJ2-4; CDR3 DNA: TGTGCCAGCAGCTGGGGGAGGGGAAACATTCAGTACTTC; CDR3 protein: CASSWGRGNIQYF
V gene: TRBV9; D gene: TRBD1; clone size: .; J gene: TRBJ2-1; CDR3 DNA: TGTGCCAGCAGTCCCCTACAGGGGAGTTCCTACAATGAGCAGTTCTTC; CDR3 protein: CASSPLQGSSYNEQFF
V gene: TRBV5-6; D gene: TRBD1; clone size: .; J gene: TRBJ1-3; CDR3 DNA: TGTGCCAGCAGCCCTACAGGGGCTCTCTCTGGAAACACCATATATTTT; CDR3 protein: CASSPTGALSGNTIYF
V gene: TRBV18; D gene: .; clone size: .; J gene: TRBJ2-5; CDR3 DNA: TGTGCCAGCTCACCAAGTGGAGAGACCCAGTACTTC; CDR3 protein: CASSPSGETQYF
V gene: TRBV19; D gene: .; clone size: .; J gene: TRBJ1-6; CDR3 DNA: TGTGCCAGTAGTATAGAAGGCCAGAGGGGGAATTCACCCCTCCACTTT; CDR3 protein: CASSIEGQRGNSPLHF
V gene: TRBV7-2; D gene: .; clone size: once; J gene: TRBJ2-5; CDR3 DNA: TGTGCCAGCCGGCGGCAGGGGGAGACCCAGTACTTC; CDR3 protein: CASRRQGETQYF
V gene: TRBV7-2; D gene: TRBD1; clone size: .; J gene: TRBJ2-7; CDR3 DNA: TGTGCCAGCAGCTTCGGACAGGGGAACGAGCAGTACTTC; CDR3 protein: CASSFGQGNEQYF
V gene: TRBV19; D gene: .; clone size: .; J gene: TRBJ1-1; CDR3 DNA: TGTGCCAGTAGTTCTACAGGAGACACTGAAGCTTTCTTT; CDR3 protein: CASSSTGDTEAFF
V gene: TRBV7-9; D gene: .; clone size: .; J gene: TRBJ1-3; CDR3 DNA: TGTGCCAGCAGCCATAGATCAGGTTTGCCTGGAAACACCATATATTTT; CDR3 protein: CASSHRSGLPGNTIYF
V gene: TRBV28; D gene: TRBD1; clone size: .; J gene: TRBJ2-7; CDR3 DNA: TGTGCCAGCACCCGATGGACAGGGAGTTCCTACGAGCAGTACTTC; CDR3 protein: CASTRWTGSSYEQYF
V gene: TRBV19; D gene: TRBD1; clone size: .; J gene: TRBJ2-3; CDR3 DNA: TGTGCCAGTAGTATCGGGGAGACAGGGGGCACAGATACGCAGTATTTT; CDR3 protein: CASSIGETGGTDTQYF
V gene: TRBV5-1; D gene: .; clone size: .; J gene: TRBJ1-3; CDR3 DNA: TGCGCCAGCAGCTTCGGGGCAGCCACTGGAAACACCATATATTTT; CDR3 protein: CASSFGAATGNTIYF
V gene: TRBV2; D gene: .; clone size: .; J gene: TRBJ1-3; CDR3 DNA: TGTGCCAGCAGTGAAACTGGAAACACCATATATTTT; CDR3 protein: CASSETGNTIYF
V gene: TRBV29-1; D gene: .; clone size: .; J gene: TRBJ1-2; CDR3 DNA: TGCAGCGTTGTGAGGCAGACCTATGGCTACACCTTC; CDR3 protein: CSVVRQTYGYTF
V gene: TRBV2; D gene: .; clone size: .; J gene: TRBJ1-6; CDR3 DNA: TGTGCCACCGGACTGTTCGGAGTGGGTTCACCCCTCCACTTT; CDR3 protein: CATGLFGVGSPLHF
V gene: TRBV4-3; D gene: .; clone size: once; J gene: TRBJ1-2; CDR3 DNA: TGCGCCAGCAGCCAAACGACAGCCTCTTGGAGTGGCTACACCTTC; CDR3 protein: CASSQTTASWSGYTF
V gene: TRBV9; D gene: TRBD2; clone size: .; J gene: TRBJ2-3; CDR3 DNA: TGTGCCAGCAGTGAGCGGGGGGGACGCACAGATACGCAGTATTTT; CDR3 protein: CASSERGGRTDTQYF
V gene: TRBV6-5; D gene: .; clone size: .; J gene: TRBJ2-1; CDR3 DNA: TGTGCCAGCAGTCCTCCGGATGGGGGGGCGGATGAGCAGTTCTTC; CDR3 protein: CASSPPDGGADEQFF
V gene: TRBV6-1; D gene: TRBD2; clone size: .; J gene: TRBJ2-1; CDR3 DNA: TGTGCCAGCAGTGGCCCAAGCGGGGACCTCTCCTACAATGAGCAGTTCTTC; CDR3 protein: CASSGPSGDLSYNEQFF
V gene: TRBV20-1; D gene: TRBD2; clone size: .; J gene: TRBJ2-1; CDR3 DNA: TGCAGTGCTAGTAGCGGGGGGGTCAATGAGCAGTTCTTC; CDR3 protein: CSASSGGVNEQFF
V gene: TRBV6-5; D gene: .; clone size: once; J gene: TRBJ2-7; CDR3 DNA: TGTGCCAGCAGCCCCGGGGGTGGCTATTCCTACGAGCAGTACTTC; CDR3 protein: CASSPGGGYSYEQYF
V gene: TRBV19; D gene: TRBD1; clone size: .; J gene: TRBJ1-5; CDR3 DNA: TGTGCCAGTAGTTCTCTAGGGGGCCTTGGGCAGCCCCAGCATTTT; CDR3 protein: CASSSLGGLGQPQHF
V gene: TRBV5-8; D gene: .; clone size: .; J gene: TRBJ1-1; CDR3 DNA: TGTGCCAGCAGCTTCGGGGCAGGGCCCGGAGCTTTCTTT; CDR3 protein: CASSFGAGPGAFF
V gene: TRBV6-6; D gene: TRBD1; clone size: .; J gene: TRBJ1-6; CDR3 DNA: TGTGCCAGCAGTTACTCTCCGGGACAGGCTTATTCACCCCTCCACTTT; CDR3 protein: CASSYSPGQAYSPLHF
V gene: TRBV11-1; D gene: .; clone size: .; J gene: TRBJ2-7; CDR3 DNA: TGTGCCAGCAGCCATTATGGACAGTCCTACGAGCAGTACTTC; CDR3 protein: CASSHYGQSYEQYF
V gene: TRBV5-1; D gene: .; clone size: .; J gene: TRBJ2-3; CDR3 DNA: TGCGCCAGCAGCAATCTAGCGTCGGATACGCAGTATTTT; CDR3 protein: CASSNLASDTQYF
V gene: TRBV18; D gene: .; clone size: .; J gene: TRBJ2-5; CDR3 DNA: TGTGCCAGCTCACCAGGGCTTAAAGAGACCCAGTACTTC; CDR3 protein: CASSPGLKETQYF
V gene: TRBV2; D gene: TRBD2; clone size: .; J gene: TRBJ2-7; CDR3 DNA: TGTGCCAGCAGGTTCCCGGGACTAGCTTCATACGAGCAGTACTTC; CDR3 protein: CASRFPGLASYEQYF
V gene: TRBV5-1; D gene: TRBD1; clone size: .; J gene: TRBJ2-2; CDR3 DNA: TGCGCCAGCAGCTTGGCAGGGGGCATGACCGGGGAGCTGTTTTTT; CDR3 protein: CASSLAGGMTGELFF
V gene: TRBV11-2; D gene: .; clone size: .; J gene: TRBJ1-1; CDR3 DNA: TGTGCCAGCAGCTTCCAGAGGAACACTGAAGCTTTCTTT; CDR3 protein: CASSFQRNTEAFF
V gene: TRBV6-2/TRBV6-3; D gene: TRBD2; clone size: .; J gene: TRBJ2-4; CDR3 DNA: TGTGCCAGCAGCGCCAGCACCGGGACTAGTCAGTACTTC; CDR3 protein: CASSASTGTSQYF
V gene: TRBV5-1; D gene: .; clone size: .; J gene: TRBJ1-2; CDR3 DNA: TGCGCCAGCAGCTTGGTTCCAGGGATAAACTATGGCTACACCTTC; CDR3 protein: CASSLVPGINYGYTF
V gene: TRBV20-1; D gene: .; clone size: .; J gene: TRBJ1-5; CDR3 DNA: TGCAGTGCTAGTTTTGGAAGCAATCAGCCCCAGCATTTT; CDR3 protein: CSASFGSNQPQHF
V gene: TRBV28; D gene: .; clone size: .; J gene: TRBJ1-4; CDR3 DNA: TGTGCCACCCAAGGGGTCGCCGGCTCCCGAAACCCCCAGTTTTTT; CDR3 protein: CATQGVAGSRNPQFF
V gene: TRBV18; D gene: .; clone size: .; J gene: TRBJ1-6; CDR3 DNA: TGTGCCAGCTCACGGGATTCGTCCGGGGGTTCACCCCTCCACTTT; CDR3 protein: CASSRDSSGGSPLHF
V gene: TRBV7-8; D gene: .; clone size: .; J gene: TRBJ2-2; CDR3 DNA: TGTGCCAGCAGCTTAATGACCCAGTTCGGCGGGGAGCTGTTTTTT; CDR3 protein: CASSLMTQFGGELFF
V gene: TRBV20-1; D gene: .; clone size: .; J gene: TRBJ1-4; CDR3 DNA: TGCAGTGCTAGTACCGTTGAAAAACTGTTTTTT; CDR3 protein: CSASTVEKLFF
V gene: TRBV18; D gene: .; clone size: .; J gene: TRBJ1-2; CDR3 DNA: TGTGCCAGCTCACCAACCAGGGATGGCTACACCTTC; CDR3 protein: CASSPTRDGYTF
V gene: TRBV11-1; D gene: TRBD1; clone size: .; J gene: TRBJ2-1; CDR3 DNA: TGTGCCAGCAGCGAGGACAGGCTCCACAATGAGCAGTTCTTC; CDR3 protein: CASSEDRLHNEQFF
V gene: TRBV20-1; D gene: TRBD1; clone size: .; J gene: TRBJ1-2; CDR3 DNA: TGCAGTGCTAGTACAGGGGCCCTTACTTATGGCTACACCTTC; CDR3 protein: CSASTGALTYGYTF
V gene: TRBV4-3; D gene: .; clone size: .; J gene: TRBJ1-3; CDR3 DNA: TGCGCCAGCAGCCCCAAACAGGGAGGTGGAAACACCATATATTTT; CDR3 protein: CASSPKQGGGNTIYF
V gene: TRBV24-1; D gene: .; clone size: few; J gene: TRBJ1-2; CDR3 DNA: TGTGCCACCAGTAGTGAAAGGGACAACTATGGCTACACCTTC; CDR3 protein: CATSSERDNYGYTF
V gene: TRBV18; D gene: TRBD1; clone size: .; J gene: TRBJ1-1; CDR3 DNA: TGTGCCAGCTCACCAACCGGACAGGGAATGAACACTGAAGCTTTCTTT; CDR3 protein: CASSPTGQGMNTEAFF
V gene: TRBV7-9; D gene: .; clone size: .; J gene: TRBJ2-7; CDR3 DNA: TGTGCCAGCAGCTTCTTGGGGGCGGAATCCTACGAGCAGTACTTC; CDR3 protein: CASSFLGAESYEQYF
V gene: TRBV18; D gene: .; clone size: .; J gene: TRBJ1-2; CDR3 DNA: TGTGCCAGCTCACCACTACAGGGTTCGGACTATGGCTACACCTTC; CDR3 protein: CASSPLQGSDYGYTF
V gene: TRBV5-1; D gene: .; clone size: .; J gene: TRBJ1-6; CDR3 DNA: TGCGCCAGCAGCTTGGCTGGACGTCAGCTCGTCTCACCCCTCCACTTT; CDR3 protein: CASSLAGRQLVSPLHF
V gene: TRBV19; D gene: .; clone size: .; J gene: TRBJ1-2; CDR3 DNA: TGTGCCAGTAGTCCAAGCTATGGCTACACCTTC; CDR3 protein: CASSPSYGYTF
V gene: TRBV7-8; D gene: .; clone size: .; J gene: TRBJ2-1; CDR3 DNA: TGTGCCAGCAGCTCCCGGGGGGCGGGGTACAATGAGCAGTTCTTC; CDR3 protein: CASSSRGAGYNEQFF
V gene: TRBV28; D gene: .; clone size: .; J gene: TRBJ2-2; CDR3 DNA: TGTGCCAGCAGTTTAGTGGGGGAGCTGTTTTTT; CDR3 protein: CASSLVGELFF
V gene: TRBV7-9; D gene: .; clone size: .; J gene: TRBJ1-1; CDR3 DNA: TGTGCCAGCAGCTTGGGTACGGTGGGGAACACTGAAGCTTTCTTT; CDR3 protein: CASSLGTVGNTEAFF
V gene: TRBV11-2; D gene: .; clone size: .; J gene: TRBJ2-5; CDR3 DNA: TGTGCCAGCAGCTCCTCGCCCTCTTTATCCCAGTACTTC; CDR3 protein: CASSSSPSLSQYF
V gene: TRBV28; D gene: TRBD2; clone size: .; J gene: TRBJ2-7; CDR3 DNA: TGTGCCAGCAAACTAGCGGGGGCCTACGAGCAGTACTTC; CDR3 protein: CASKLAGAYEQYF
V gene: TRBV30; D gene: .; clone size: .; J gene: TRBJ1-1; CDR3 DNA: TGTGCCGGGTTAGCTTTGGGGACCCCTTCGAACACTGAAGCTTTCTTT; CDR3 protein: CAGLALGTPSNTEAFF
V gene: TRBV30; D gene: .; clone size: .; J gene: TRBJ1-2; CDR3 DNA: TGTGCCTGGAGTGTAAATCTGGGAGATGGCTACACCTTC; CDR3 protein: CAWSVNLGDGYTF
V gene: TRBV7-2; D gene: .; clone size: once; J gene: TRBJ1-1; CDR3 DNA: TGTGCCAGCAGCTTTGGGGCTCCGAACACTGAAGCTTTCTTT; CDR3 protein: CASSFGAPNTEAFF
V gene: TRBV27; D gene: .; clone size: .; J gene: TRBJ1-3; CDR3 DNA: TGTGCCAGCAGCCCCGGTTGGGAGAGTGGAAACACCATATATTTT; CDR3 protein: CASSPGWESGNTIYF
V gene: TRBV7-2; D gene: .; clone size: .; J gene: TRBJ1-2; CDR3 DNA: TGTGCCAGCAGCCCTCCTGGTTTCTATGGCTACACCTTC; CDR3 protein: CASSPPGFYGYTF
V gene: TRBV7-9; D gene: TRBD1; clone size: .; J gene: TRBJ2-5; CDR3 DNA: TGTGCCAGCAGCGCCGGGACAGAAGAGACCCAGTACTTC; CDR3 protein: CASSAGTEETQYF